This T cell receptor (beta chain) was observed in a study of CD8 T cells in ankylosing spondylitis. One entry per CDR3 protein, called by TCRdb with MiXCR from the 5' RACE reads. The sample shows 250,000 to 350,000 distinct CDR3 sequences, 15% to 25% of them seen only once. CDR3 size: 13 residues. The ends lost 8 bases at V and 1 base at J; junction bases unmatched: 4. This clonotype was observed at least ten times. The chain joins TRBV12-3 or TRBV12-4 to TRBJ1-1; 7 nucleotides match TRBD1. Source material: blood, either unsorted or a sorted T cell fraction (not recorded which). This TCR was recovered from a male donor with ankylosing spondylitis or in good health (not recorded which). Here the CDR3 DNA reads TGTGCCAGCCAGGGACAGACGAACACTGAAGCTTTCTTT. Encoded protein: CASQGQTNTEAFF.